Shown below are 19 T cell receptor beta chains from a single sample sequenced in a study of T cell repertoires in cytomegalovirus infection. These receptors' targets are unknown. MiXCR, applied by TCRdb to the reads, yields one record per CDR3 protein. The sample has 45,000 to 50,000 distinct CDR3 sequences, about a fifth seen once. This material consisted of CD8+ T cells from cultured PBMCs, taken from culture after CMV antigen stimulation. The origin of the receptors is a human donor in good health (CMV status not recorded). Some clones in this sample may be carry-over from other donors' samples.

The rearrangement joins TRBV3-1 to TRBJ2-1; 10 nucleotides align to TRBD2. CDR3 length: 20 amino acids. Unmatched junction bases numbered 12, after V lost 0 bases and J lost 1 base. Looked up from germline, CDR1 is LGHDT and CDR2 is YNNKEL (reference sequence). The CDR3 region is CASSQEGLAGATRSYNEQFF. The CDR3 DNA reads TGTGCCAGCAGCCAAGAAGGTCTAGCGGGAGCCACAAGGTCCTACAATGAGCAGTTCTTC.

The V and J genes are TRBV4-1 and TRBJ1-1; D ambiguous. Looked up from germline, CDR1 is MGHRA and CDR2 is YSYEKL. Trimming removed 0 bases at V and 5 bases at J, with 10 bases between. The CDR3 runs to 14 residues. CDR3 sequence (DNA): TGCGCCAGCAGCCAAGATCTTCAAGGGACTGAAGCTTTCTTT. It specifies CASSQDLQGTEAFF.

This chain joins TRBV19 and TRBJ2-4; 8 bases are shared with TRBD1. Germline V gives CDR1 LNHDA, CDR2 SQIVND (reference sequence). V was clipped by 6 bases and J by 2 bases; unmatched bases: 3. This CDR3 has 14 residues. CDR3 region: CASRDRDPKNIQYF. In DNA, the CDR3 is TGTGCCAGTAGGGACAGGGACCCCAAAAACATTCAGTACTTC.

This clonotype was observed many times. V and J are TRBV7-6 and TRBJ2-1; 8 nucleotides line up with TRBD1. CDR3 size: 16 residues. V dropped 2 bases and J dropped 8; count of bases not matched to a gene: 11. Per the germline V gene, CDR1 is SGHVS and CDR2 is FNYEAQ. CDR3 sequence reads: CASSLSGQGLLDEQFF. In DNA, the CDR3 is TGTGCCAGCAGCTTATCCGGACAGGGTCTTCTGGATGAGCAGTTCTTC.

Of note for this clonotype: It may be a read error: a sequence one base away is much more abundant. CDR3 protein: CVSSWDKGLASYEQYF. The DNA for the CDR3 is TGTGTCAGCAGTTGGGACAAGGGCCTAGCATCCTACGAGCAGTACTTC. The V and J genes are TRBV28 and TRBJ2-7; D is perhaps TRBD1 (6 bases). The V gene's germline CDR1 is MDHEN and CDR2 SYDVKM. CDR3 length: 16 residues.

This clonotype was counted only a few times. The V call is TRBV12-3 or TRBV12-4, the J call TRBJ1-2, with 7 bases matching TRBD1. The CDR3 runs 12 residues. After removal of 2 bases from V and 8 bases from J, the junction contained 2 bases not matched to a gene. This CDR3 is CASSLPRGGYTF. The CDR3 DNA follows: TGTGCCAGCAGTTTACCCAGGGGGGGCTACACCTTC.

This clonotype has only a few counts. The J gene is TRBJ2-3, the V gene TRBV5-4, with 10 bases fitting TRBD2. Germline CDR1 SGHNT, CDR2 YYREEE (reference sequence). The junction had 4 bases not matched to a gene; V was cut back by 5 bases and J by 4 bases. The CDR3 length is 14 residues. For the CDR3, the DNA is TGTGCCAGCAGAGCTAGCGGGAGTGCAGATACGCAGTATTTT. Translating gives CASRASGSADTQYF.

This clonotype was counted many times. V is TRBV2 and J is TRBJ2-7; D is ambiguous. V shed 5 bases and J shed 3 bases, with 11 bases lying between them. Germline V gene data show CDR1 as SNHLY and CDR2 as FYNNEI. There are 13 residues in the CDR3. The CDR3, as DNA: TGTGCCAGCAGTCCGCCGGATTACTACGAGCAGTACTTC. The encoded protein is CASSPPDYYEQYF.

This clonotype occurred a few times. J is TRBJ2-7 and V is TRBV5-8; possible D gene TRBD1, 5 bases. With 0 bases removed from V and 4 bases from J, the gap between germline ends came to 11 bases. Germline assignment: CDR1 SGHTS and CDR2 YDEGEE. CDR3 size: 14 residues. The DNA of the CDR3 is TGTGCCAGCAGCTTGGCCGGACAACATTACGAGCAGTACTTC. Translation gives CASSLAGQHYEQYF.

The chain employs TRBV11-2 and TRBJ1-2; D might be TRBD1 (6 bases). V was clipped by 1 base and J by 3 bases, with 12 bases between them. CDR1 is SGHAT and CDR2 is FQNNGV in the germline V gene. The CDR3 consists of 15 residues. This chain's CDR3 is CASSLGRTAYYGYTF. CDR3 coding DNA: TGTGCCAGCAGCTTAGGTCGGACAGCCTACTATGGCTACACCTTC.

This clonotype has ten or more counts. The chain joins TRBV7-9 to TRBJ2-3; D uncertain. The CDR3 is 15 amino acids. Germline assignment: CDR1 SEHNR and CDR2 FQNEAQ (reference sequence). With 8 bases removed from V and 4 bases from J, the gap between germline ends came to 19 bases. CDR3 nucleotides: TGTGCCAGCGCCGAGGCGACACCAATCGCAGATACGCAGTATTTT. This encodes CASAEATPIADTQYF.

This clonotype has ten or more counts. The chain is built from TRBV4-2 and TRBJ2-7; 9 bases agree with TRBD1. CDR3 size: 15 residues. Germline CDR1 LGHNA, CDR2 YNFKEQ. Germline trimming cut 4 bases from V and 2 bases from J; bases unmatched to any gene: 6. The CDR3 protein is CASSLTGTGTYEQYF. The CDR3 DNA reads as TGTGCCAGCAGCCTCACCGGGACAGGGACCTACGAGCAGTACTTC.

The rearrangement uses TRBV19 and TRBJ1-2, with 12 bases matching TRBD1. CDR3 length: 15 amino acids. The ends lost 4 bases at V and 6 bases at J; junction bases unmatched: 6. Germline CDR1 is LNHDA and CDR2 is SQIVND (reference sequence). This CDR3 is CASSTRDRGRDGYTF. In DNA form, the CDR3 reads TGTGCCAGTAGTACAAGGGACAGGGGGCGAGATGGCTACACCTTC. Looking up the rest from reference TRBV19 and TRBJ1-2 gives the full variable domain: DGGITQSPKYLFRKEGQNVTLSCEQNLNHDAMYWYRQDPGQGLRLIYYSQIVNDFQKGDIAEGYSVSREKKESFPLTVTSAQKNPTAFYLCASSTRDRGRDGYTFGSGTRLTVV.

This clonotype came up a few times. The chain joins TRBV2 to TRBJ2-5; D is unclear. V was pared by 2 bases and J by 3 bases, with 7 bases between. CDR1 and CDR2 from the germline V gene are SNHLY and FYNNEI. The CDR3 sequence is 13 residues long. As DNA, the CDR3 is TGTGCCAGCAGTGAATATCGGAAAGAGACCCAGTACTTC. It encodes CASSEYRKETQYF.

The chain uses TRBV9 and TRBJ1-5; unclear D gene. Looked up from germline, CDR1 is SGDLS and CDR2 is YYNGEE. This CDR3 has 14 residues. The V end lost 0 bases, the J end lost 5 bases, and 9 bases lay between the germline ends. CDR3 coding DNA: TGTGCCAGCAGCGTAGGTGGTAGTTATCAGCCCCAGCATTTT. Its translation is CASSVGGSYQPQHF.

This clonotype was observed many times. The chain recombines TRBV7-7 with TRBJ2-1; TRBD1 is a possible D gene (5 bases). Germline V gene data show CDR1 as SSHAT and CDR2 as FNYEAQ (reference sequence). This CDR3 contains 14 residues. Deletions cut 4 bases from V and 5 bases from J, with 12 bases between. The DNA of the CDR3 is TGTGCCAGCAGCTGGTCACAGGACAACAATGAGCAGTTCTTC. This translates into CASSWSQDNNEQFF.

Relative to its sample, this clonotype is large. V gene TRBV7-9 combines with J gene TRBJ2-2; possible D gene TRBD2, 6 bases. With 1 base removed from V and 3 bases from J, the gap between germline ends came to 15 bases. Germline assignment: CDR1 SEHNR and CDR2 FQNEAQ (reference sequence). The CDR3 contains 17 residues. The CDR3 region is CASSLVGAGMYTGELFF. The DNA of the CDR3 is TGTGCCAGCAGCTTAGTTGGCGCGGGGATGTACACCGGGGAGCTGTTTTTT.

V usage is TRBV15 and J usage is TRBJ1-1, with D uncertain. This CDR3 has 14 residues. Trimming shortened V by 0 bases and J by 8 bases, and 13 bases separated the two germline ends. Per the germline V gene, CDR1 is LNHNV and CDR2 is YYDKDF (reference sequence). DNA of the CDR3: TGTGCCACCAGCAGAGATTACCCAGGAGAGGAAGCTTTCTTT. Amino acids: CATSRDYPGEEAFF.

In its sample, this clonotype was seen many times. The CDR3 spells CASRSDRVLESYTF. The CDR3 DNA reads as TGTGCCAGCAGGTCGGACAGGGTCTTGGAGAGCTACACCTTC. The rearrangement uses TRBV7-9 and TRBJ1-2, with 8 bases lining up with TRBD1. CDR3 length: 14 residues. V dropped 6 bases and J dropped 9; count of bases not matched to a gene: 12. The V gene's germline CDR1 is SEHNR and CDR2 FQNEAQ (reference sequence).